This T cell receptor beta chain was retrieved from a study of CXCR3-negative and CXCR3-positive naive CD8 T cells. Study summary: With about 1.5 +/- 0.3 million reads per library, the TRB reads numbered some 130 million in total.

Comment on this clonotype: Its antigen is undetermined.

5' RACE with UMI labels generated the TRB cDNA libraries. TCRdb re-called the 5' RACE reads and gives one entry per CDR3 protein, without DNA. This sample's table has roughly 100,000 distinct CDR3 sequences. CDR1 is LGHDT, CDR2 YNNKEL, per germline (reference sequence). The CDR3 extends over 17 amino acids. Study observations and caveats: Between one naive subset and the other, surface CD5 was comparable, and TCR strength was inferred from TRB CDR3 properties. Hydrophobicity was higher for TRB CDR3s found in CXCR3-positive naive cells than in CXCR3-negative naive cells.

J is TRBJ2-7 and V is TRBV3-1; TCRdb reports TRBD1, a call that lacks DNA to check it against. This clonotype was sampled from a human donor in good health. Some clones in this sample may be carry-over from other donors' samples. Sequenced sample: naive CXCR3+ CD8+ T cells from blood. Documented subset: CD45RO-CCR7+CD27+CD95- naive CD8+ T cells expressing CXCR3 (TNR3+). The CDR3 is CASSPTTGSGGQNEQYF.